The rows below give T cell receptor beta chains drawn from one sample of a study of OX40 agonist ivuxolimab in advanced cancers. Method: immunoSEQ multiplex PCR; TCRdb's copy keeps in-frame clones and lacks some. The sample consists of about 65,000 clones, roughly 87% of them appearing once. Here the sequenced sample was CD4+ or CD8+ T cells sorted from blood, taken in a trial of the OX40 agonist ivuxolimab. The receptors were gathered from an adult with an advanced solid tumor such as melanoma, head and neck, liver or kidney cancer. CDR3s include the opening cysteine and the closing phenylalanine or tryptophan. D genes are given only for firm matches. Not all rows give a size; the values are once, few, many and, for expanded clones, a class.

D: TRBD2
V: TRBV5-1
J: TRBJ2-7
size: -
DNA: TGCGCCAGCACCTTCTTGACTAGCGGGGTTGGCGAGCAGTACTTC
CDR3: CASTFLTSGVGEQYF

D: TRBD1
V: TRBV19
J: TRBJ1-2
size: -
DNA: TGTGCCAGTAGTAGTTCGGCAGGGGGGACCTTC
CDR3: CASSSSAGGTF

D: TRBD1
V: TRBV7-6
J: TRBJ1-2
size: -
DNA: TGTGCCAGCAGCTCCCAGGGGGCGCGGTATGGCTACACCTTC
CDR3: CASSSQGARYGYTF

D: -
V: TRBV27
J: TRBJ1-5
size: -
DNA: TGTGCCAGCAAACGGTCTGAGGGGCAGCCCCAGCATTTT
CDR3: CASKRSEGQPQHF

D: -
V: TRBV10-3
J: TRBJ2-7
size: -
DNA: TGTGCCATCAGGAATAATAGGGATAAGTCCTACGAGCAGTACTTC
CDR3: CAIRNNRDKSYEQYF

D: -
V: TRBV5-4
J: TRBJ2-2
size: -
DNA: TGTGCCAGCAGCTTGGGAAGGACTAACACCGGGGAGCTGTTTTTT
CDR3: CASSLGRTNTGELFF

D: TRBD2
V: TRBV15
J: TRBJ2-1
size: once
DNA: TGTGCCACCAGCAGATCCCCCGCGGGGGGGCGTTACAATGAGCAGTTCTTC
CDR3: CATSRSPAGGRYNEQFF

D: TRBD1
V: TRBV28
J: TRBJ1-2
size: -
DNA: TGTGCCAGCAGGGACAGGGTCTATGGCTACACCTTC
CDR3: CASRDRVYGYTF

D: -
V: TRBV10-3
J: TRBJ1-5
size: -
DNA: TGTGCGATCACGGCCGGTGAAGATCAGCCCCAGCATTTT
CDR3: CAITAGEDQPQHF

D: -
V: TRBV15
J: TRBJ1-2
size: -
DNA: TGTGCCACCAGCAGAGAATCCCCCTCCCCGACAGCCTCCTATGGCTACACCTTC
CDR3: CATSRESPSPTASYGYTF

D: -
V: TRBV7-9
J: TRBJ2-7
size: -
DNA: TGTGCCAGCAGCTTAAAAGGGATGGGATACGAGCAGTACTTC
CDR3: CASSLKGMGYEQYF

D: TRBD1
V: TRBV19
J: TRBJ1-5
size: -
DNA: TGTGCCAGCAGGGGGGAGGGTTCTCGCAATCAGCCCCAGCATTTT
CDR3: CASRGEGSRNQPQHF

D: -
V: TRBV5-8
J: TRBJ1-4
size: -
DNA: TGTGCCAGCAGCTTGGAGGGTAATTTAAGTGAAAAACTGTTTTTT
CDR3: CASSLEGNLSEKLFF

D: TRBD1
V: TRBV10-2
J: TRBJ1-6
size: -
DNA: TGCGCCAGCAGTGAGTCGGGGGGGACAGCGGCATATAATTCACCCCTCCACTTT
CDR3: CASSESGGTAAYNSPLHF

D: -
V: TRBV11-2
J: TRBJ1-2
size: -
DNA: TGTGCCAGCAGCTCCAAGGGGAACTATGGCTACACCTTC
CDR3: CASSSKGNYGYTF

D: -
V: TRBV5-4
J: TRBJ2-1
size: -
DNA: TGTGCCAGCAGCTCGACCTACAATGAGCAGTTCTTC
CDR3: CASSSTYNEQFF

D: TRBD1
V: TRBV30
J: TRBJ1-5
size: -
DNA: TGTGCCTGGAGTGTTCAGGGGGGTCAGCCCCAGCATTTT
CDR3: CAWSVQGGQPQHF

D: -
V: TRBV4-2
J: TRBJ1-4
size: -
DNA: TGTGCCAGCAGCCAAGAACCGGACGGGAATGAAAAACTGTTTTTT
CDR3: CASSQEPDGNEKLFF

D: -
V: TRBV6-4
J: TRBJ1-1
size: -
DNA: TGTGCCAGCAGTGATGAAGTAGGTGATGAAGCTTTCTTT
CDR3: CASSDEVGDEAFF

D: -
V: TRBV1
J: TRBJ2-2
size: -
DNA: TGCACCAGCAGCCAAAACTTCCCTTGGGGGGCCAACACCGGGGAGCTGTTTTTT
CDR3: CTSSQNFPWGANTGELFF

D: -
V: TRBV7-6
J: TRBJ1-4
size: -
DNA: TGTGCCAGCAGCTTAGGCGGGGCAGAAAAACTGTTTTTT
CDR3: CASSLGGAEKLFF

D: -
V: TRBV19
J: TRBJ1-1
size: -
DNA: TGTGCCAGTAGTATAGACAGGGACACTGAAGCTTTCTTT
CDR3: CASSIDRDTEAFF

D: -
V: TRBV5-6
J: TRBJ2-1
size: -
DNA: TGTGCCAGCAGCTTCTTCGACGGGAACAATGAGCAGTTCTTC
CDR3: CASSFFDGNNEQFF

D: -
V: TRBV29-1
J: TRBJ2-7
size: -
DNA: TGCAGCACGAAGGAGGGGGGGCACGGCGAGCAGTACTTC
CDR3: CSTKEGGHGEQYF

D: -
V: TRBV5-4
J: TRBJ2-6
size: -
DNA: TGTGCCAGCAGCTTCCCCCGGGGGGCCCCCTCTGGGGCCAACGTCCTGACTTTC
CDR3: CASSFPRGAPSGANVLTF

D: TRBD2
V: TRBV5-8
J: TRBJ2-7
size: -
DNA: TGTGCCAGCAGCTCCGGACTAGCGGGGGGCTACGAGCAGTACTTC
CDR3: CASSSGLAGGYEQYF

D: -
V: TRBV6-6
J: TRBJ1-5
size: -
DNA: TGTGCCAGTACCGCTTACGGGGGGGATAGCAATCAGCCCCAGCATTTT
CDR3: CASTAYGGDSNQPQHF

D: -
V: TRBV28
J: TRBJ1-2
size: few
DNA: TGTGCCAGCAGGGACACCTCCTATGGCTACACCTTC
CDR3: CASRDTSYGYTF

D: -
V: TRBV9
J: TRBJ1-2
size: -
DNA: TGTGCCAGCAGCGTGGGCGACAGAACCTATGGCTACACCTTC
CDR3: CASSVGDRTYGYTF